The next 30 T cell receptor beta chains were all read from a single sample in a study of radiotherapy plus CTLA-4 blockade in lung cancer. Using immunoSEQ multiplex PCR, the repertoire was profiled, and TCRdb retains in-frame clones only, with some absent. Seen here are roughly 90,000 clones, around 76% observed once, and the top ten hold 4%. Source: peripheral blood, taken from a patient treated with radiotherapy plus ipilimumab. Receptors were obtained from a human donor with non-small cell lung cancer who had a partial response to radiotherapy plus ipilimumab. Some clones in this sample may be carry-over from other donors' samples.

Concerning this clone: The same CDR3 is also encoded by other DNA sequences in this sample. The CDR3 is CASSQGYSSGANVLTF. The CDR3 coding sequence is TGCGCCAGCAGCCAAGGCTACAGCTCTGGGGCCAACGTCCTGACTTTC. The V call is TRBV4-3, the J call TRBJ2-6; no firm D call. This CDR3 has 16 amino acids. V lost 1 base and J lost 0, with 7 bases in between. CDR1 and CDR2 (germline): LGHNA, YSLEER.

The rearrangement uses TRBV6-6 and TRBJ2-3; 9 bases are a match to TRBD2. The length of the CDR3 is 15 residues. V was pared by 4 bases and J by 2 bases, with 4 bases of the junction left unmatched. The germline gives CDR1 MNHNY, CDR2 SVGAGI (reference sequence). CDR3 sequence reads: CASSWRGGNTDTQYF. Here the CDR3 DNA reads TGTGCCAGCAGTTGGCGGGGGGGGAACACAGATACGCAGTATTTT.

This chain links TRBV2 with TRBJ2-1; 9 bases match TRBD2. V gave up 8 bases and J gave up 3 bases; unmatched junction bases: 2. Germline CDR1 reads SNHLY; CDR2 reads FYNNEI. This CDR3 spans 13 amino acids. CDR3 protein: CASGTSYYNEQFF. The CDR3 coding sequence is TGTGCCAGCGGGACTAGCTACTACAATGAGCAGTTCTTC.

The chain is built from TRBV7-2 and TRBJ2-3, with TRBD2 matching 9 bases. This CDR3 region has 16 residues. The J segment lost 2 bases and the V segment lost 5 bases, leaving 8 bases of the junction unmatched. Germline-derived CDR1 and CDR2 are SGHTA and FQGNSA. CDR3 sequence reads: CASSLSGGTFTDTQYF. In DNA, the CDR3 is TGTGCCAGCAGCCTCAGCGGGGGGACCTTCACAGATACGCAGTATTTT.

The gene calls are TRBV7-2 and TRBJ2-1, with D unclear. CDR3 length equals 15 residues. Trimming took 2 bases from V and 6 from J, leaving 14 bases between them. Germline assignment: CDR1 SGHTA and CDR2 FQGNSA. CDR3 residues: CASSLSSNSFNEQFF. For the CDR3, the DNA is TGTGCCAGCAGCTTATCCTCCAACTCTTTCAATGAGCAGTTCTTC.

The genes are TRBV5-1 and TRBJ2-7, with 10 bases lining up with TRBD2. The CDR3 runs 15 residues. In germline, CDR1 is SGHRS, CDR2 YFSETQ. Trimming cost V 4 bases and J 6 bases; bases outside gene matches: 10. Written as DNA, the CDR3 is TGCGCCAGCAGCATGCGACCTAGCGGGAGTCGCGAGCAGTACTTC. It translates to CASSMRPSGSREQYF.

The V and J genes are TRBV7-8 and TRBJ2-3; tentatively, D is TRBD2 (6 bases). The V end was cut by 0 bases, the J end by 13 bases, with 11 bases between. In germline, CDR1 is SGHVS, CDR2 FQNEAQ. The CDR3 sequence is 12 residues long. DNA of the CDR3: TGTGCCAGCAGCTTAGCGGGGGGACCAGAGTATTTT. It translates to CASSLAGGPEYF.

This chain uses TRBV29-1 with TRBJ1-1; maybe TRBD1 (5 bases). CDR3 length: 13 amino acids. V was shortened by 5 bases and J by 5 bases, with 15 bases between the two germline ends. Germline assignment: CDR1 SQVTM and CDR2 ANQGSEA. The CDR3 bases are TGCAGCGTTTCTTTACGGGGGAATACTGAAGCTTTCTTT. Amino acid sequence: CSVSLRGNTEAFF.

The genes are TRBV9 and TRBJ2-7, with 8 bases matching TRBD2. The CDR3 length is 21 residues. Germline loops: CDR1 SGDLS, CDR2 YYNGEE. The V gene end was trimmed by 2 bases and the J gene end by 4 bases; junction bases not matched to a gene: 26. This chain's CDR3 is CASSVVRVAFLLSGSFYEQYF. In DNA form, the CDR3 reads TGTGCCAGCAGCGTGGTCCGCGTAGCATTTTTGTTAAGCGGGAGTTTTTACGAGCAGTACTTC. Full variable domain (missing parts from reference TRBV9 and TRBJ2-7): DSGVTQTPKHLITATGQRVTLRCSPRSGDLSVYWYQQSLDQGLQFLIQYYNGEERAKGNILERFSAQQFPDLHSELNLSSLELGDSALYFCASSVVRVAFLLSGSFYEQYFGPGTRLTVT.

The genes are TRBV19 and TRBJ1-5; D perhaps matches TRBD1 (6 bases). Germline V gives CDR1 LNHDA, CDR2 SQIVND (reference sequence). V lost 5 bases to trimming and J lost 9 bases, with 20 bases between them. CDR3 length equals 15 residues. This CDR3 is CASSAPQGRGRPQHF. DNA of the CDR3: TGTGCCAGTAGTGCCCCTCAGGGCAGGGGCAGGCCCCAGCATTTT.

This chain uses TRBV28 with TRBJ2-1, with TRBD2 matching 14 bases. Unmatched junction bases numbered 8, after V lost 5 bases and J lost 5 bases. CDR1 is MDHEN, CDR2 SYDVKM, per germline. The CDR3 has 17 amino acids. The CDR3 coding sequence is TGTGCCAGCAGTACCCTTTGGGGACTAGCGGGAGACAATGAGCAGTTCTTC. The encoded protein is CASSTLWGLAGDNEQFF.

This clone appeared a few times. The V gene is TRBV5-4, the J gene TRBJ2-7, with 7 bases aligning to TRBD1. CDR1 and CDR2 from the germline V gene are SGHNT and YYREEE (reference sequence). The CDR3 totals 15 residues. Unmatched junction bases numbered 12, after V lost 4 bases and J lost 5 bases. This chain's CDR3 is CASSQEQQGFNEQYF. The CDR3 DNA reads as TGTGCCAGCAGCCAAGAACAACAGGGGTTCAACGAGCAGTACTTC.

The chain employs TRBV16 and TRBJ2-1; D unclear. Trimming stripped 1 base from V and 12 bases from J, with 16 bases between. This CDR3 region has 14 residues. The germline V gene encodes CDR1 KGHSY and CDR2 FQNENV. CDR3 DNA sequence: TGTGCCAGCAGCCAATTTGGCGGAGTCCCCGGGCAGTTCTTC. Translation: CASSQFGGVPGQFF.

This chain joins TRBV28 and TRBJ2-1; 8 nucleotides match TRBD1. This CDR3 has 15 amino acids. Losses at the gene ends were 5 bases for V and 2 bases for J; bases not matched to a gene: 5. Germline CDR1 is MDHEN and CDR2 is SYDVKM. CDR3 in DNA: TGTGCCAGCAGTACTCGGACAGGGACCTACAATGAGCAGTTCTTC. It specifies CASSTRTGTYNEQFF.

V usage is TRBV19 and J usage is TRBJ1-1, with D possibly matching TRBD1 (6 bases). Germline CDR1 and CDR2: LNHDA and SQIVND (reference sequence). This CDR3 is built from 15 residues. Trimming left V 4 bases short and J 3 bases short, with 15 bases between. The CDR3 sequence: CASSRQGTADTEAFF. CDR3 in DNA: TGTGCCAGTAGTAGGCAGGGGACCGCCGACACTGAAGCTTTCTTT.

The V gene is TRBV11-2, the J gene TRBJ2-7, with 7 bases that match TRBD2. Germline loops: CDR1 SGHAT, CDR2 FQNNGV. The CDR3 covers 14 residues. V lost 4 bases to trimming and J lost 3 bases; unmatched junction nucleotides: 6. This CDR3 is CASSSAGVFYEQYF. The CDR3 DNA reads TGTGCCAGCAGCTCCGCGGGGGTCTTCTACGAGCAGTACTTC.

As regards this clone: The junction departs from germline at one end; a sequencing error may be responsible. The chain has TRBV27 and TRBJ2-7; 7 nucleotides agree with TRBD1. The germline gives CDR1 MNHEY, CDR2 SMNVEV (reference sequence). This CDR3 is 17 amino acids long. Written as DNA, the CDR3 is TGTGCCAGAAGTTTATTGGGGACAGCGAGGATCCTACGCGAGCAGTACTTC. Amino acids: CARSLLGTARILREQYF.

This chain links TRBV6-5 with TRBJ1-1; 8 nucleotides line up with TRBD1. V shed 6 bases and J 4 bases; nucleotides not matched to a gene: 10. Germline-derived CDR1 and CDR2 are MNHEY and SVGAGI. The CDR3 sequence is 15 residues long. The CDR3 spells CASRSPGQVRTEAFF. The DNA for the CDR3 is TGTGCCAGCAGGTCCCCGGGACAGGTCCGCACTGAAGCTTTCTTT.

The count of this clone is one. The CDR3 loop reads CASSQGAMDRLDTQYF. CDR3 sequence (DNA): TGTGCCAGCAGCCAGGGGGCCATGGACCGTTTAGATACGCAGTATTTT. This chain connects TRBV4-2 to TRBJ2-3; possible D gene TRBD1, 6 bases. The CDR3 has 16 residues. Deletions cut 3 bases from V and 5 bases from J, with 18 bases between. Germline CDR1 and CDR2: LGHNA and YNFKEQ.

This clone was observed a handful of times. The J gene is TRBJ2-7, the V gene TRBV9; 10 bases fit TRBD1. This CDR3 spans 14 amino acids. CDR1 is SGDLS and CDR2 is YYNGEE in the germline V gene. After removal of 3 bases from V and 7 bases from J, the junction contained 7 bases not matched to a gene. The CDR3 loop reads CASSAGTGAREQYF. CDR3 nucleotides: TGTGCCAGCAGCGCAGGGACAGGGGCTAGAGAGCAGTACTTC.

The chain joins TRBV11-2 to TRBJ2-4; D is perhaps TRBD1 (5 bases). Germline CDR1 is SGHAT and CDR2 is FQNNGV. The CDR3 contains 11 residues. V was cut by 5 bases and J by 11 bases, with 10 bases left in between. The chain's CDR3 is CASSQGGVQYF. In DNA form, the CDR3 reads TGTGCCAGCAGCCAGGGTGGGGTTCAGTACTTC.

This clone appeared a few times. This chain uses TRBV19 with TRBJ2-4; 8 positions agree with TRBD2. Germline CDR1 is LNHDA and CDR2 is SQIVND (reference sequence). This CDR3 contains 12 residues. The V and J ends lost 6 bases and 12 bases, in that order; junction bases with no gene match: 7. The CDR3 here is CASSTLGGDQYF. CDR3 bases: TGTGCCAGTAGCACCCTCGGGGGGGATCAGTACTTC.

The rearrangement uses TRBV16 and TRBJ2-1; a weak D match, TRBD2 (6 bases). The CDR3 is made up of 17 amino acids. CDR1 and CDR2 from the germline V gene are KGHSY and FQNENV. V lost 2 bases and J 0 bases, leaving 14 bases between the germline ends. The CDR3 region has the DNA TGTGCCAGCAGCCAAAGACGTAGCGGAAGCTCCTACAATGAGCAGTTCTTC. Its protein product is CASSQRRSGSSYNEQFF.

The J gene is TRBJ1-1, the V gene TRBV7-6; no reliable D call. Germline V gene data show CDR1 as SGHVS and CDR2 as FNYEAQ. V was clipped by 2 bases and J by 1 base, with 5 bases between them. CDR3 length equals 13 residues. This CDR3 reads CASSLLRNTEAFF. DNA for the CDR3: TGTGCCAGCAGCTTACTCCGGAACACTGAAGCTTTCTTT.

This chain uses TRBV29-1 with TRBJ2-5, with D uncertain. The V and J ends lost 4 bases and 4 bases respectively, with 13 bases between them. Germline V gives CDR1 SQVTM, CDR2 ANQGSEA. This CDR3 contains 13 residues. The CDR3 spells CSVAAEGAETQYF. The DNA for the CDR3 is TGCAGCGTTGCGGCTGAAGGAGCAGAGACCCAGTACTTC.

CDR3 residues: CASSPPAPPYEQYF. The CDR3 coding sequence is TGTGCCAGCTCACCACCAGCACCCCCCTACGAGCAGTACTTC. The chain has TRBV18 and TRBJ2-7; D unresolved. V was cut by 0 bases and J by 2 bases, with 8 bases left in between. This CDR3 is built from 14 residues. Germline CDR1 KGHSH, CDR2 LQKENI.

This clone was picked up one time. V usage is TRBV7-8 and J usage is TRBJ2-1; weak D call: TRBD2 (6 bases). V lost 5 bases to trimming and J lost 7 bases, with 18 bases between them. The CDR3 runs to 15 residues. Germline-derived CDR1 and CDR2 are SGHVS and FQNEAQ. For the CDR3, the DNA is TGTGCCAGCAGCCCCGCCCCAAACCGGGGGAATGAGCAGTTCTTC. It is translated as CASSPAPNRGNEQFF. Combining the CDR3 with reference TRBV7-8 and TRBJ2-1 gives the whole variable domain GAGVSQSPRYKVAKRGQDVALRCDPISGHVSLFWYQQALGQGPEFLTYFQNEAQLDKSGLPSDRFFAERPEGSVSTLKIQRTQQEDSAVYLCASSPAPNRGNEQFFGPGTRLTVL.

This clone was counted only a few times. The chain has TRBV6-6 and TRBJ1-1; D unresolved. Looked up from germline, CDR1 is MNHNY and CDR2 is SVGAGI (reference sequence). V gave up 3 bases and J gave up 8 bases, with 16 bases separating them. This CDR3 has 14 residues. For the CDR3, the DNA is TGTGCCAGCAGTTATTCCGTAGTGGGAGAAGAAGCTTTCTTT. Protein: CASSYSVVGEEAFF.

The rearrangement uses TRBV19 and TRBJ1-2; a weak D match, TRBD1 (6 bases). CDR3 length: 15 amino acids. Trimming cost V 3 bases and J 6 bases, with 17 bases left between them. CDR1 LNHDA and CDR2 SQIVND come from the germline V gene (reference sequence). This CDR3 is CASSILTGSRDGYTF. Written as DNA, the CDR3 is TGTGCCAGTAGTATCTTAACAGGGAGTCGGGATGGCTACACCTTC.

This clone was observed a few times. The chain carries TRBV2 and TRBJ1-2; TRBD1 agrees at 11 bases. From germline, CDR1 is SNHLY and CDR2 FYNNEI. Trimming cost V 8 bases and J 8 bases; bases outside gene matches: 10. The CDR3 sequence is 14 residues long. This CDR3 reads CASGADRGLRGYTF. Here the CDR3 DNA reads TGTGCCAGCGGCGCGGACAGGGGGCTGCGGGGCTACACCTTC.